This T cell receptor (beta chain) was retrieved from a study of cytomegalovirus exposure and HLA in healthy donors. This clone was seen once. Its specificity is not known. Findings of the study overall: CMV serostatus stood as the only immune exposure information on hand.

Primers included in the PCR were 60 Vbeta and 13 Jbeta primers. TCRdb's copy holds only in-frame clones and misses some; the assay was immunoSEQ multiplex PCR. The sample holds 100,000 to 150,000 clones, 70% to 80% seen once. The receptor was isolated from a woman in her 40s in good health and CMV-seropositive. Specimen: PBMCs.

Here the CDR3 reads CASERADRGGTEAFF. The CDR3 nucleotides read TGTGCCAGCGAGAGGGCCGACAGAGGAGGGACTGAAGCTTTCTTT. The rearrangement joins TRBV6-5 to TRBJ1-1, with TRBD1 as a possible D gene (5 bases). Trimming left V 8 bases short and J 5 bases short, with 21 bases between. There are 15 residues in the CDR3. CDR1 is MNHEY, CDR2 SVGAGI, per germline.